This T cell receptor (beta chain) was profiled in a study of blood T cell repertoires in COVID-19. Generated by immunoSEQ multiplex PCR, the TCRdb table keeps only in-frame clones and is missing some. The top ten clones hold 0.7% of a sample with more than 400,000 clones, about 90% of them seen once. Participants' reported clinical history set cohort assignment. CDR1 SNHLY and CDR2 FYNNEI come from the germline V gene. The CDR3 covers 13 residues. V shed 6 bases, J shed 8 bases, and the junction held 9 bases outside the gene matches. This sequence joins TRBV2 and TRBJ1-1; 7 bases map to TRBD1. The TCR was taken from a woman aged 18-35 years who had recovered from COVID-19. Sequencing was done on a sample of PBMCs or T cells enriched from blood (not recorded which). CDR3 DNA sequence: TGTGCCAGCAGAGACGACAGGGAAGGAGAAGCTTTCTTT. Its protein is CASRDDREGEAFF.